This entry concerns a single T cell receptor beta chain. What it recognizes is unknown. This entry comes from a study of T-cell reconstitution after alpha-beta-depleted transplantation in children. Broader study findings: The origin of high day-60 TCRbeta diversity in some patients lay in surviving recipient T cells and thymic progenitors. Approximately two months post-transplant, alpha-beta T cells reportedly originated from several hundred expanded graft clones. Once a year had passed after transplant, T-cell counts and diversity came mostly from newly produced T cells.

Germline V gene data show CDR1 as SGHVS and CDR2 as FNYEAQ. With 3 bases removed from V and 2 bases from J, the gap between germline ends came to 11 bases. CDR3 length: 14 amino acids. Using unique molecular identifiers, the investigators prepared the TCRbeta library. TCRdb itself ran the PCR reads through MiXCR, one entry per CDR3 protein. Found here are 700,000 to 950,000 distinct CDR3 sequences, less than 20% of them singletons; the top ten hold approximately 4.5%. The sequencing here drew on PBMCs, mostly from graft donor cells, taken 360 days after TCRalphabeta/CD19-depleted stem cell transplant. V gene TRBV7-6 combines with J gene TRBJ2-7; TRBD1 is a possible D gene (5 bases). This clonotype was sampled from a male patient between 5 and 17 years old who had a stem cell transplant for acute lymphoblastic leukemia, so the T cells may come from the graft donor. In nucleotides, the CDR3 is TGTGCCAGCAGCTTCTATGTGGACACCTACGAGCAGTACTTC. The encoded protein is CASSFYVDTYEQYF.